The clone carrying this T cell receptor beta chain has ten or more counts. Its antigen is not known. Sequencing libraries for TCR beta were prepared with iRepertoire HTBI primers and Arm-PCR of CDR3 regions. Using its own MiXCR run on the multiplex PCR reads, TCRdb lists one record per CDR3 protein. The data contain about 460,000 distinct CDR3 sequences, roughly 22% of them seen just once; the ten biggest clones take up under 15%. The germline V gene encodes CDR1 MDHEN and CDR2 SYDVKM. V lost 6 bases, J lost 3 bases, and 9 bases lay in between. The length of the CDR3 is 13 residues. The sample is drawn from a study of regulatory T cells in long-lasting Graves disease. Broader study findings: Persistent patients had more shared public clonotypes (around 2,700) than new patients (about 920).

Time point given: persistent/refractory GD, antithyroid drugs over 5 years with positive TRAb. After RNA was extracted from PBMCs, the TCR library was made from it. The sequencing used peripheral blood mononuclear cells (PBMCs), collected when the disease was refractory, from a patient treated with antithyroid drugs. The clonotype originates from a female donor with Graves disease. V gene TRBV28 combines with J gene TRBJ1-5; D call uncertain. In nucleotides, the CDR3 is TGTGCCAGCAGCCCCGACCTCAATCAGCCCCAGCATTTT. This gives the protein CASSPDLNQPQHF.